In this sample, the clone carrying this TCR beta chain turned up many times. The antigen remains unidentified. These data come from a study of T cell repertoires in cytomegalovirus infection. The germline V and J ends were trimmed by 5 bases and 2 bases, with 9 bases remaining between them. Germline CDR1 reads SGHVS; CDR2 reads FQNEAQ. The CDR3 has 14 residues. TCRdb analysed the reads with MiXCR anew, one entry per CDR3 protein. Of 45,000 to 65,000 distinct CDR3 sequences in the sample, about 18% were seen once. The source material was CD8+ T cells from cultured PBMCs, sampled from culture after CMV antigen stimulation. The J gene is TRBJ2-2, the V gene TRBV7-8; TRBD1 might be the D (5 bases). This sequence originates from a human donor in good health (CMV status not recorded). Some clones in this sample may be carry-over from other donors' samples. The CDR3 DNA follows: TGTGCCAGCAGCCCGACAGCAAACACCGGGGAGCTGTTTTTT. It yields the protein CASSPTANTGELFF.